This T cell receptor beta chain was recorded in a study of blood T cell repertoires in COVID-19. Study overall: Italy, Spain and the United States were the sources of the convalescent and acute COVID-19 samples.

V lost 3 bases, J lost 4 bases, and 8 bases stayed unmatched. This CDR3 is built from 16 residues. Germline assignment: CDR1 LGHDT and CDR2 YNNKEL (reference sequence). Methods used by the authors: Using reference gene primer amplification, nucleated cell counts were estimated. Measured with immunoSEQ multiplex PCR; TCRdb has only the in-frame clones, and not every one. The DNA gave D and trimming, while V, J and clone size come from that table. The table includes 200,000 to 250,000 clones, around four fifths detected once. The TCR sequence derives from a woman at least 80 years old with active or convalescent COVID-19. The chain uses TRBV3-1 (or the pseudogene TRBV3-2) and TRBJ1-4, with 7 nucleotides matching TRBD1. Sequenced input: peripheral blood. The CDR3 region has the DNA TGTGCCAGCAGCCACTGGAAGGGGGACAGTAATGAAAAACTGTTTTTT. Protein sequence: CASSHWKGDSNEKLFF.